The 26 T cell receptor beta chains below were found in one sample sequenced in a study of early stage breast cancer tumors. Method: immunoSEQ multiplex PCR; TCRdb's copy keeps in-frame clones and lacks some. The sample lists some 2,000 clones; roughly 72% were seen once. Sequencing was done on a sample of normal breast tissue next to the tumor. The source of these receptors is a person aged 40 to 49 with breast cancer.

The CDR3 is CASSSTSGRFDEQYF. Here the CDR3 DNA reads TGTGCCAGCAGTTCGACTAGCGGGAGGTTCGACGAGCAGTACTTC. The gene calls are TRBV6-5 and TRBJ2-7; 13 bases line up with TRBD2. The junction had 5 bases not matched to a gene; V was cut back by 4 bases and J by 5 bases. This CDR3 is built from 15 residues. Germline CDR1 MNHEY, CDR2 SVGAGI.

The CDR3 protein is CASSLGWGATSSYNEQFF. In DNA, the CDR3 is TGTGCCAGCAGCTTGGGGTGGGGGGCTACGAGCTCCTACAATGAGCAGTTCTTC. The rearrangement joins TRBV5-4 to TRBJ2-1; D might be TRBD1 or TRBD2, each matching 6 bases. Trimming shortened V by 0 bases and J by 0 bases, and 16 bases separated the two germline ends. The CDR3 runs 18 residues. The germline V gene encodes CDR1 SGHNT and CDR2 YYREEE (reference sequence). The full variable domain, rest sourced from reference TRBV5-4 and TRBJ2-1, is ETGVTQSPTHLIKTRGQQVTLRCSSQSGHNTVSWYQQALGQGPQFIFQYYREEENGRGNFPPRFSGLQFPNYSSELNVNALELDDSALYLCASSLGWGATSSYNEQFFGPGTRLTVL.

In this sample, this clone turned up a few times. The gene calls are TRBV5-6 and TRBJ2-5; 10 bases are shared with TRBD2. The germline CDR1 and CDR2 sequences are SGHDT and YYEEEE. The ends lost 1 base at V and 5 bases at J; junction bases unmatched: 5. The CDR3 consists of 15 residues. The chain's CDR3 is CASSLSSGRRETQYF. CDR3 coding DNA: TGTGCCAGCAGCTTGAGTAGCGGGAGGCGGGAGACCCAGTACTTC.

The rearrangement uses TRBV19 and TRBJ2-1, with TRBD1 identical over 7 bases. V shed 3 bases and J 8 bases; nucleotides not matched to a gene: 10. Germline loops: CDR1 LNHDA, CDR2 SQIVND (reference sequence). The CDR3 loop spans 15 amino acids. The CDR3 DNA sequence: TGTGCCAGTAGTATCGGACAGGAAGGGGATCATGAGCAGTTCTTC. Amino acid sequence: CASSIGQEGDHEQFF.

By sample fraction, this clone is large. The CDR3 region has the DNA TGTGCCAGTAGCACCTGGGAGGGAGCTAGCGGGTACGAGCAGTACTTC. Translating it yields CASSTWEGASGYEQYF. V usage is TRBV19 and J usage is TRBJ2-7, with 8 bases lining up with TRBD2. Germline assignment: CDR1 LNHDA and CDR2 SQIVND (reference sequence). The CDR3 has 16 amino acids. Unmatched junction bases numbered 14, after V lost 6 bases and J lost 4 bases.

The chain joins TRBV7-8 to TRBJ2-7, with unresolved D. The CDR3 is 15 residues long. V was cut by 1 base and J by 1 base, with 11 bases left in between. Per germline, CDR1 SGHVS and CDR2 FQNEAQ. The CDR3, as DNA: TGTGCCAGCAGCTTAGGGCAGAGCCCTTCCTACGAGCAGTACTTC. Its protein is CASSLGQSPSYEQYF.

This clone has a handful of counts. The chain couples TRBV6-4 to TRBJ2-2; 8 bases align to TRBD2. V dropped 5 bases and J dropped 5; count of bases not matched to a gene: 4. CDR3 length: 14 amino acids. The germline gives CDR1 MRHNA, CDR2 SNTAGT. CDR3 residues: CASSPGGETGELFF. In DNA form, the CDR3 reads TGTGCCAGCAGTCCGGGAGGGGAAACCGGGGAGCTGTTTTTT.

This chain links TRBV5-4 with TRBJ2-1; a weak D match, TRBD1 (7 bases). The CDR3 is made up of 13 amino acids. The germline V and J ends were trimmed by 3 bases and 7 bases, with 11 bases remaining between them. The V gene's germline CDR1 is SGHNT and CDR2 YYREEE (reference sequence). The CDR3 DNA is TGTGCCAGCAGCTCAGGGGGGAAAAATGAGCAGTTCTTC. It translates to CASSSGGKNEQFF.

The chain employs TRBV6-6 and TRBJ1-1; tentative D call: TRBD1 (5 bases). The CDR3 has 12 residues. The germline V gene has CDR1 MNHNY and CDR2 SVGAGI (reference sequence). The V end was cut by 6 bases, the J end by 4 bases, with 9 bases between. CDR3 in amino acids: CASSHQGTEAFF. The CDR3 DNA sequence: TGTGCCAGCAGCCATCAGGGCACTGAAGCTTTCTTT.

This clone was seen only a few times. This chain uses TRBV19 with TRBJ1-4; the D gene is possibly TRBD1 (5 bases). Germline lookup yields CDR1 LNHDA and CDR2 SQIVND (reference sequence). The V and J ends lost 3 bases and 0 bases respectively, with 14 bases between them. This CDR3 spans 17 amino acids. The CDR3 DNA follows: TGTGCCAGTAGTATGGACAACGCAATTGCAACTAATGAAAAACTGTTTTTT. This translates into CASSMDNAIATNEKLFF.

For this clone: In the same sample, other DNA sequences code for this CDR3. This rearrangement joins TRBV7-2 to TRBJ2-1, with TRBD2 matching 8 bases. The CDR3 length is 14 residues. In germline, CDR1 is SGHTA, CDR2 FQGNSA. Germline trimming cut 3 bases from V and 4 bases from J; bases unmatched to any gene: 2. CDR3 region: CASSFRGGYNEQFF. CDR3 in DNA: TGTGCCAGCAGCTTTCGGGGGGGGTACAATGAGCAGTTCTTC.

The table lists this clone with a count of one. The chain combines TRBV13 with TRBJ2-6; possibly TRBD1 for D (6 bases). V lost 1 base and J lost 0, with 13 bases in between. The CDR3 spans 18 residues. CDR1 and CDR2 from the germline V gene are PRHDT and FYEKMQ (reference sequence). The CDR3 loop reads CASSLVRDTASGANVLTF. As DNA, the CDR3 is TGTGCCAGCAGCTTAGTTCGGGACACCGCCTCTGGGGCCAACGTCCTGACTTTC.

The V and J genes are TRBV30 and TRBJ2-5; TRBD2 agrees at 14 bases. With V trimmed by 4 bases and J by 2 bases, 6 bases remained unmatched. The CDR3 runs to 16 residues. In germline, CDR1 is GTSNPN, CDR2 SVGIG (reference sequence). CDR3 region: CAWTLGLAGAQETQYF. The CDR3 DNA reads TGTGCCTGGACCCTGGGACTAGCGGGAGCACAAGAGACCCAGTACTTC.

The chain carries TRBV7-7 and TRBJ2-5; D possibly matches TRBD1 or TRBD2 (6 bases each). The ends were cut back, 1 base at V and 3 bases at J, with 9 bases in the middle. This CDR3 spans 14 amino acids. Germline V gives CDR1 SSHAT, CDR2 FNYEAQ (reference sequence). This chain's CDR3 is CASSLGGGKETQYF. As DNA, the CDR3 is TGTGCCAGCAGCTTAGGAGGGGGGAAAGAGACCCAGTACTTC.

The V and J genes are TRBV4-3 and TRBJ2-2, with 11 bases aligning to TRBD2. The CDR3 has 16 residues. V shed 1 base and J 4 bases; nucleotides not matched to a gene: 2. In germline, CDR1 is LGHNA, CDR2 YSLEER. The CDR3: CASSQATSGSTGELFF. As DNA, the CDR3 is TGCGCCAGCAGCCAAGCAACTAGCGGGAGCACCGGGGAGCTGTTTTTT.

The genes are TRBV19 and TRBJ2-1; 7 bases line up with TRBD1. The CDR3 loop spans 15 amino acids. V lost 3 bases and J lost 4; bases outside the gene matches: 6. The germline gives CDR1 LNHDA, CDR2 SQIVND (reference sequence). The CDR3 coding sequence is TGTGCCAGTAGTATTCCCGCAGGGGGATACAATGAGCAGTTCTTC. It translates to CASSIPAGGYNEQFF.

CDR3 bases: TGTGCCAGCAGCCGGAGAGGACTAGCGGGGACAGAGACCCAGTACTTC. Translation gives CASSRRGLAGTETQYF. J is TRBJ2-5 and V is TRBV14; 12 bases map to TRBD2. Germline CDR1 SGHDN, CDR2 FVKESK. The CDR3 has 16 residues. V gave up 4 bases and J gave up 4 bases; unmatched junction bases: 7.

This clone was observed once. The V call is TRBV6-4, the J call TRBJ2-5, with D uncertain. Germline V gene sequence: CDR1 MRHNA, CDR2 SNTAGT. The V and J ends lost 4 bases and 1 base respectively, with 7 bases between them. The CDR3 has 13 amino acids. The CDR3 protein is CASSAAPQETQYF. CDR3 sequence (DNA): TGTGCCAGCAGTGCGGCCCCCCAAGAGACCCAGTACTTC.

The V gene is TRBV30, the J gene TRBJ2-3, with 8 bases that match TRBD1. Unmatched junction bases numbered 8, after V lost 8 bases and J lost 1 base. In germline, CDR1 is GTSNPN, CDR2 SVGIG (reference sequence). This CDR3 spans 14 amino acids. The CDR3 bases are TGTGCCCGGGATCTGACAGGGGGCACAGATACGCAGTATTTT. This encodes CARDLTGGTDTQYF.

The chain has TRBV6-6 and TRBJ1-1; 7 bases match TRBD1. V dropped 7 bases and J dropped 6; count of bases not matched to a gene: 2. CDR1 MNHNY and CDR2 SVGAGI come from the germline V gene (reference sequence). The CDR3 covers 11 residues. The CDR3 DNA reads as TGTGCCAGCATCGGACAGGCTGAAGCTTTCTTT. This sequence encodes CASIGQAEAFF.

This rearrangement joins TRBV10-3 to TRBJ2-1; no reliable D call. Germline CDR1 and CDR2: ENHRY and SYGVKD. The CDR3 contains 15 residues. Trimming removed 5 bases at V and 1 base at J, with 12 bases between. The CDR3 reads CAISRAYKSYNEQFF. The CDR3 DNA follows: TGTGCCATCAGTCGAGCTTATAAATCCTACAATGAGCAGTTCTTC.

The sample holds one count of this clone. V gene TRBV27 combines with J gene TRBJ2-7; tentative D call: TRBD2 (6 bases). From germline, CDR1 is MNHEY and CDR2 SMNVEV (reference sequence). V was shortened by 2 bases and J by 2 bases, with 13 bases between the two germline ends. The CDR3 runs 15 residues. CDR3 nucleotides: TGTGCCAGCAGTTTAGGCGGGACCGTTACCTACGAGCAGTACTTC. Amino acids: CASSLGGTVTYEQYF.

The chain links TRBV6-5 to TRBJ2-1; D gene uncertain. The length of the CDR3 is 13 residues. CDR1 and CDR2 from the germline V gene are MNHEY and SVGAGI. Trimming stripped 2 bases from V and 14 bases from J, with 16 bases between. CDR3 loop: CASSYVVPPLEFF. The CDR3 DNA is TGTGCCAGCAGTTACGTTGTCCCCCCGTTGGAGTTCTTC.

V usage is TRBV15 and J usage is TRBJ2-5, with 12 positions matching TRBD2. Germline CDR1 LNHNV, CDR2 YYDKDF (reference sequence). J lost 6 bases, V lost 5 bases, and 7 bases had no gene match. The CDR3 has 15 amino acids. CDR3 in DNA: TGTGCCACCAGCCCGCTAGCGGGAGGGCAAAAGACCCAGTACTTC. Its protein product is CATSPLAGGQKTQYF. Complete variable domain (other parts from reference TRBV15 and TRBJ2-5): DAMVIQNPRYQVTQFGKPVTLSCSQTLNHNVMYWYQQKSSQAPKLLFHYYDKDFNNEADTPDNFQSRRPNTSFCFLDIRSPGLGDTAMYLCATSPLAGGQKTQYFGPGTRLLVL.

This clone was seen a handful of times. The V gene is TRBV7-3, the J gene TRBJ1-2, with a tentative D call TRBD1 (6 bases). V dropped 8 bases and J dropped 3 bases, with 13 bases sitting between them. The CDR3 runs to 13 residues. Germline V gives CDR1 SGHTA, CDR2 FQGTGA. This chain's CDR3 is CASGQGSDYGYTF. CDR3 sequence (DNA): TGTGCCAGCGGGCAGGGGTCAGACTATGGCTACACCTTC.

The CDR3 coding sequence is TGTGCCAGCAGCTTGGATGATGGGAGAAATGAAGCTTTCTTT. Translating gives CASSLDDGRNEAFF. The V and J genes are TRBV5-6 and TRBJ1-1; D uncertain. V lost 0 bases and J lost 7, with 13 bases in between. Germline values: CDR1 SGHDT, CDR2 YYEEEE. The CDR3 sequence is 14 residues long.